The source of this T cell receptor (beta chain) is a study of patients and donors after allogeneic stem cell transplantation (dated by TCRdb to 2018 to 2021). Comments on this clonotype: This clone's antigen is unknown. Per-base quality was not reported, and no clone a single base away is much larger than it.

The protocol used for the library was RT-PCR. The sample was run on a NextSeq 550. TCRdb applied fastp at Q25 and MiXCR to the public reads, then kept only in-frame beta chains. For every CDR3 protein sequence, its rows merge into one entry that carries the most common genes and DNA. In all, the sample holds about 960,000 distinct CDR3 sequences, and roughly 17% of those were seen once. The top ten hold around 6% of the sample. This sequence originates from a human donor who was either an allogeneic HSCT recipient or a stem cell or donor lymphocyte infusion donor (not recorded which). It is not recorded whose cells these are; they may come from a transplant donor. The sample comprised blood, either unsorted or a sorted T cell fraction (not recorded which).

The sequenced DNA is TGCAGCGTTGCGTCCAGAGACGAGCAGTACTTC. Translated, this is CSVASRDEQYF. Recombination linked TRBV29-1 to TRBJ2-7; no D gene is confidently identified. Spanning cysteine to phenylalanine, the CDR3 consists of 11 amino acids. Only the CDR3 DNA is retained, 33 bases long and in frame from the first base. V is clipped by 4 bases and J by 5 bases, and the sequence between their germline boundaries is 9 bases long. For CDR1 and CDR2, the germline V gene lists SQVTM and ANQGSEA.